What follows are 2 T cell receptor beta chains derived from one specimen sequenced in a study of T-cell memory formation after mild COVID-19. TCRdb reprocessed the 5' RACE reads via MiXCR and lists one record per CDR3 protein. The sample yields 180,000 or so distinct CDR3 sequences, under 20% seen once. Sequencing was performed on PBMCs or a T cell subset sorted from them (not recorded which). The receptors originated from an adult woman who had mild COVID-19 (a few samples of this study predate the infection). Cell type and time point are not known.

This clonotype has a handful of counts. The chain links TRBV7-9 to TRBJ2-1; 15 nucleotides align to TRBD2. V lost 5 bases to trimming and J lost 10 bases; unmatched junction nucleotides: 3. The CDR3 runs to 14 residues. Germline CDR1 is SEHNR and CDR2 is FQNEAQ (reference sequence). The CDR3 coding sequence is TGTGCCAGCAGCCAGGGACTAGCGGGAGGAGAGCAGTTCTTC. Its translation: CASSQGLAGGEQFF.

This clonotype was recorded a few times. This chain links TRBV18 with TRBJ2-1; tentatively, D is TRBD2 (5 bases). The CDR3 runs to 13 residues. Germline CDR1 KGHSH, CDR2 LQKENI. Trimming stripped 5 bases from V and 3 bases from J, with 8 bases between. The CDR3, as DNA: TGTGCCAGCTCAACCACTAGCTACAATGAGCAGTTCTTC. It specifies CASSTTSYNEQFF.